This entry is about one TCR beta chain. The antigen remains undetermined. This sample is part of a study of T cell responses to AZD1222 COVID-19 vaccine. TCRdb's table, derived via immunoSEQ multiplex PCR, lists solely in-frame clones and lacks some. The sample lists approximately 120,000 clones; 75% to 90% were seen once. Analyses pooled second doses at about 4 or about 12 weeks. V lost 3 bases to trimming and J lost 5 bases; unmatched junction nucleotides: 8. The germline gives CDR1 SGHDT, CDR2 YYEEEE. This CDR3 has 16 residues. Study conclusions and caveats: White British ancestry dominated among donors, who included more females, and clonal diversity was possibly underestimated. Spike-wide vaccine-associated CD4 TCRs dominated at 160-218 and 743-854.

The input for sequencing was peripheral blood, taken 28 days after the second AZD1222 dose. V is TRBV5-6 and J is TRBJ1-2; 12 nucleotides agree with TRBD1. The sequence was collected from an adult who received the AZD1222 COVID-19 vaccine. The CDR3 bases are TGTGCCAGCAGCTGGGGGACAGGGGGCGAAGGGTATGGCTACACCTTC. Its protein is CASSWGTGGEGYGYTF. Looking up the rest from reference TRBV5-6 and TRBJ1-2 gives the full variable domain: DAGVTQSPTHLIKTRGQQVTLRCSPKSGHDTVSWYQQALGQGPQFIFQYYEEEERQRGNFPDRFSGHQFPNYSSELNVNALLLGDSALYLCASSWGTGGEGYGYTFGSGTRLTVV.